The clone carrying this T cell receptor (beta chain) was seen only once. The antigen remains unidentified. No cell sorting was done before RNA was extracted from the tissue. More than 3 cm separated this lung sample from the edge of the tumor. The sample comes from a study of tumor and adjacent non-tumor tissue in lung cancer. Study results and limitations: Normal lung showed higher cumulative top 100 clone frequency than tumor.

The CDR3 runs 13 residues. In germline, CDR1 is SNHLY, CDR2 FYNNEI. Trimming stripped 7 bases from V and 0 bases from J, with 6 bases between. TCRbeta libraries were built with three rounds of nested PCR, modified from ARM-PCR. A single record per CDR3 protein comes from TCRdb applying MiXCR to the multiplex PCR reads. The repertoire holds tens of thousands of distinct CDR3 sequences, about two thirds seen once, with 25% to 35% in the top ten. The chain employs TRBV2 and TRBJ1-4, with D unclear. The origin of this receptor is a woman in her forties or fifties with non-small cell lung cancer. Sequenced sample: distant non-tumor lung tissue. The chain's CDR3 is CASNRATNEKLFF. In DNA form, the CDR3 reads TGTGCCAGCAACAGAGCAACTAATGAAAAACTGTTTTTT.